The source of this TCR beta chain is a study of blood T cell repertoires in COVID-19. V lost 3 bases and J lost 8, with 13 bases in between. The germline CDR1 and CDR2 sequences are SNHLY and FYNNEI. CDR3 length: 13 amino acids. Participants were aged about 18 to 100 years from 20 to 30 US areas. Cohorts were based on clinical histories the participants reported. Sequenced by immunoSEQ multiplex PCR; TCRdb stores in-frame clones only, minus some. The sample has approximately 140,000 clones; around 80% are singletons. V is TRBV2 and J is TRBJ1-2; the D gene is possibly TRBD1 (5 bases). Material: PBMCs or T cells enriched from blood (not recorded which). The receptor's source is a man between 35 and 55 years old with acute COVID-19. The CDR3 loop is CASSEGQGKGYTF. CDR3 bases: TGTGCCAGCAGTGAGGGGCAGGGTAAAGGCTACACCTTC.